The next 23 T cell receptor beta chains were all read from a single sample in a study of blood T cell repertoires in COVID-19. Sequenced by immunoSEQ multiplex PCR; TCRdb stores in-frame clones only, minus some. The sample records fewer than 70,000 clones, 65% to 90% being singletons. The sequenced sample consisted of peripheral blood. These receptors came from a man aged 50-60 years with acute or convalescent COVID-19.

The V and J genes are TRBV5-4 and TRBJ1-1; D call uncertain. Germline CDR1 is SGHNT and CDR2 is YYREEE (reference sequence). V was cut by 1 base and J by 6 bases, with 13 bases left in between. The CDR3 covers 14 residues. The CDR3 loop reads CASSLMVGAPEAFF. Written as DNA, the CDR3 is TGTGCCAGCAGCTTGATGGTTGGAGCTCCTGAAGCTTTCTTT.

V is TRBV5-4 and J is TRBJ2-5, with 8 bases fitting TRBD2. Germline values: CDR1 SGHNT, CDR2 YYREEE (reference sequence). The CDR3 length is 15 residues. The V and J ends lost 2 bases and 3 bases, in that order; junction bases with no gene match: 6. CDR3 amino acids: CASSFRIGGEETQYF. CDR3 nucleotide sequence: TGTGCCAGCAGCTTTAGAATCGGGGGGGAAGAGACCCAGTACTTC.

The CDR3 here is CASSLEVRGRGGYTF. DNA of the CDR3: TGTGCCAGCAGCTTAGAGGTCAGGGGACGTGGTGGCTACACCTTC. The gene calls are TRBV7-9 and TRBJ1-2; D is perhaps TRBD1 (6 bases). The ends were cut back, 1 base at V and 7 bases at J, with 16 bases in the middle. Per germline, CDR1 SEHNR and CDR2 FQNEAQ (reference sequence). The CDR3 runs to 15 residues.

This chain links TRBV4-1 with TRBJ1-4, with D perhaps TRBD1 (5 bases). Trimming pared 4 bases from V and 6 bases from J, leaving 21 bases between. The germline CDR1 and CDR2 sequences are MGHRA and YSYEKL. The CDR3 has 17 residues. The CDR3 is CASSLSMPGGMDEKLFF. CDR3 in DNA: TGCGCCAGCAGCCTTTCTATGCCTGGGGGGATGGATGAAAAACTGTTTTTT.

The chain uses TRBV7-9 and TRBJ1-1; no reliable D call. Germline CDR1 reads SEHNR; CDR2 reads FQNEAQ (reference sequence). This CDR3 is built from 13 residues. The V gene lost 5 bases and the J gene lost 6 bases, with 13 bases spanning the gap. The CDR3 DNA follows: TGTGCCAGCAGCCCTTGGGTGGAGTCTGAAGCTTTCTTT. Translation gives CASSPWVESEAFF.

V gene TRBV11-2 combines with J gene TRBJ2-5; no definite D call. CDR1 and CDR2 (germline): SGHAT, FQNNGV. CDR3 length: 12 amino acids. V lost 1 base to trimming and J lost 5 bases, with 5 bases between them. The CDR3 DNA reads as TGTGCCAGCAGCTTAGCTAAGGAGACCCAGTACTTC. Its protein is CASSLAKETQYF.

This clone turned up a few times. The CDR3 nucleotides read TGTGCCAGCAGCGCGGGACTAGCGGGGGCGGCGCAGTACTTC. Protein: CASSAGLAGAAQYF. V and J are TRBV7-3 and TRBJ2-7; TRBD2 matches at 14 bases. V lost 5 bases, J lost 9 bases, and 6 bases stayed unmatched. This CDR3 region has 14 residues. The germline V gene has CDR1 SGHTA and CDR2 FQGTGA.

The V and J genes are TRBV6-1 and TRBJ1-1; TRBD1 agrees at 9 bases. This CDR3 spans 14 amino acids. From germline, CDR1 is MNHNS and CDR2 SASEGT. V lost 3 bases, J lost 1 base, and 0 bases stayed unmatched. CDR3 in DNA: TGTGCCAGCAGTGAGGGACAGGGGAACACTGAAGCTTTCTTT. Protein product: CASSEGQGNTEAFF.

This chain connects TRBV18 to TRBJ2-1, with TRBD1 matching over 7 bases. Germline CDR1 KGHSH, CDR2 LQKENI. CDR3 length: 16 residues. Trimming at V came to 6 bases and at J to 4 bases, leaving 12 bases not matched to a gene. For the CDR3, the DNA is TGTGCCAGCTCGCCGATGACAGGGATCGGGTACAATGAGCAGTTCTTC. It encodes CASSPMTGIGYNEQFF.

This chain links TRBV4-1 with TRBJ2-7; D possibly corresponds to TRBD1 (5 bases). The CDR3 runs to 16 residues. Germline V lookup: CDR1 MGHRA, CDR2 YSYEKL. V was trimmed by 1 base and J by 2 bases, leaving 15 bases between them. CDR3 protein: CASSQAPTGLTYEQYF. As DNA, the CDR3 is TGCGCCAGCAGCCAAGCCCCAACAGGTCTCACCTACGAGCAGTACTTC.

For this clone: A junction boundary mismatches the germline segment, possibly from a read error. V gene TRBV6-6 combines with J gene TRBJ1-1; 9 bases match TRBD1. CDR3 length equals 13 residues. CDR1 is MNHNY and CDR2 is SVGAGI in the germline V gene (reference sequence). The CDR3 is CASSDSTGGQAFF. The DNA of the CDR3 is TGTGCCAGCAGTGACTCTACAGGGGGCCAAGCTTTCTTT.

CDR3 DNA: TGCGCCAGCAGCAAACGATCTAGCGCTTCCGGGTCAATGAAGCAGTTCTTC. The encoded protein is CASSKRSSASGSMKQFF. The chain uses TRBV5-1 and TRBJ2-1; a possible D gene is TRBD2 (6 bases). V was shortened by 4 bases and J by 11 bases, with 28 bases between the two germline ends. Germline V gene sequence: CDR1 SGHRS, CDR2 YFSETQ. CDR3 length equals 17 residues.

This clone has just a few counts. V usage is TRBV6-4 and J usage is TRBJ1-5; D is perhaps TRBD1 (6 bases). The ends were cut back, 0 bases at V and 0 bases at J, with 21 bases in the middle. The CDR3 runs 20 residues. Germline CDR1 MRHNA, CDR2 SNTAGT. CDR3 sequence reads: CASSDSSPGQQIISNQPQHF. In DNA, the CDR3 is TGTGCCAGCAGTGACTCCTCCCCCGGACAGCAAATTATTAGCAATCAGCCCCAGCATTTT.

CDR3 loop: CASSQLPDSFSGNTIYF. The CDR3 DNA is TGTGCCAGCAGCCAACTCCCGGACAGTTTCTCTGGAAACACCATATATTTT. The chain is built from TRBV3-1 (or the pseudogene TRBV3-2) and TRBJ1-3; maybe TRBD1 (6 bases). The CDR3 is made up of 17 amino acids. Germline CDR1 LGHDT, CDR2 YNNKEL (reference sequence). V lost 2 bases and J 0 bases, leaving 14 bases between the germline ends.

In this sample, this clone turned up a few times. CDR3 coding DNA: TGCAGCGTTGAAGTGCCCCAGGGGGTTGGCTACACCTTC. Translating it yields CSVEVPQGVGYTF. This chain uses TRBV29-1 with TRBJ1-2, with 7 bases that match TRBD1. V trimming: 1 base; J trimming: 7 bases; junction bases outside the gene matches: 6. The length of the CDR3 is 13 residues. Germline CDR1 reads SQVTM; CDR2 reads ANQGSEA.

This clone was observed once. This chain connects TRBV5-4 to TRBJ2-1; 8 nucleotides agree with TRBD2. Germline V lookup: CDR1 SGHNT, CDR2 YYREEE (reference sequence). The length of the CDR3 is 16 residues. V was pared by 0 bases and J by 7 bases, with 9 bases of the junction left unmatched. CDR3 nucleotide sequence: TGTGCCAGCAGCTTGGCGTTAGCGGGGATGAGGAATGAGCAGTTCTTC. This gives the protein CASSLALAGMRNEQFF.

V and J are TRBV6-2 or TRBV6-3 and TRBJ1-1, with unresolved D. This CDR3 spans 14 amino acids. Deletions cut 2 bases from V and 4 bases from J, with 11 bases between. Per germline, CDR1 MNHEY and CDR2 SVGEGT. CDR3 loop: CASSYGSGSTEAFF. The CDR3, as DNA: TGTGCCAGCAGTTACGGTTCGGGGAGCACTGAAGCTTTCTTT.

The chain has TRBV3-1 (or the pseudogene TRBV3-2) and TRBJ2-5; a possible D gene is TRBD2 (5 bases). CDR1 is LGHDT, CDR2 YNNKEL, per germline (reference sequence). This CDR3 contains 14 residues. V lost 3 bases and J 1 base, leaving 9 bases between the germline ends. The CDR3 loop is CASSHGTSQETQYF. Written as DNA, the CDR3 is TGTGCCAGCAGCCATGGAACTAGCCAAGAGACCCAGTACTTC.

This chain joins TRBV10-3 and TRBJ2-1, with 7 bases identical to TRBD2. The CDR3 runs to 17 residues. Germline V gene lookup returns CDR1 ENHRY and CDR2 SYGVKD. Trimming took 4 bases from V and 2 from J; bases not matched to a gene: 11. The CDR3 region is CAISGGNSGGTYNEQFF. CDR3 DNA: TGTGCCATCAGTGGGGGGAACTCCGGGGGGACCTACAATGAGCAGTTCTTC.

V usage is TRBV9 and J usage is TRBJ2-3, with 12 bases aligning to TRBD1. Germline trimming cut 3 bases from V and 1 base from J; bases unmatched to any gene: 9. Looked up from germline, CDR1 is SGDLS and CDR2 is YYNGEE. The CDR3 runs to 18 residues. The CDR3 DNA reads as TGTGCCAGCAGCGCCGGGACAGGGGGCTTTAGGGGCACAGATACGCAGTATTTT. Encoded protein: CASSAGTGGFRGTDTQYF.

This chain uses TRBV13 with TRBJ1-1; 8 nucleotides align to TRBD1. The CDR3 has 16 residues. The germline V gene has CDR1 PRHDT and CDR2 FYEKMQ (reference sequence). Trimming took 2 bases from V and 5 from J; bases not matched to a gene: 10. This CDR3 reads CASSLKGGRGLTEAFF. The CDR3 nucleotides are TGTGCCAGCAGCTTAAAAGGCGGCAGGGGGCTTACTGAAGCTTTCTTT.

The J gene is TRBJ2-7, the V gene TRBV14, with 8 bases fitting TRBD1. Trimming at V came to 10 bases and at J to 4 bases, leaving 9 bases not matched to a gene. The CDR3 covers 13 residues. The germline CDR1 and CDR2 sequences are SGHDN and FVKESK. In DNA form, the CDR3 reads TGTGCCACCACCGGGACAGGAGGATACGAGCAGTACGTC. Residues: CATTGTGGYEQYV.

This chain joins TRBV7-6 and TRBJ1-1; D is unresolved. Per germline, CDR1 SGHVS and CDR2 FNYEAQ. CDR3 length: 14 amino acids. V was pared by 5 bases and J by 2 bases, with 12 bases between. The CDR3 nucleotides read TGTGCCAGCAGCCCCGGTTACAGCAACACTGAAGCTTTCTTT. Translated: CASSPGYSNTEAFF.